This T cell receptor (beta chain) was identified in a study of graft-versus-host responses after intestinal transplantation. Study-wide context: Induction using anti-thymocyte globulin, followed by tacrolimus and steroids for roughly 3 years, was given to all recipients.

The data were produced by immunoSEQ multiplex PCR, yet TCRdb's version contains in-frame clones alone and is incomplete. The data contain over 70,000 clones, nearly 90% of them singletons. This clone was recorded once. Antigen specificity is unknown. The material sequenced was unstimulated CD8+ T cells sorted from spleen or lymph node cells, taken before transplant. The clonotype originates from a human donor who was the organ donor for an intestinal transplant.

The CDR3 nucleotides are TGTGCCAGCAGTGTTCGGGGGGGGCGAGAGACCCAGTACTTC. Translation gives CASSVRGGRETQYF. The chain couples TRBV2 to TRBJ2-5, with 8 bases matching TRBD2. The CDR3 contains 14 residues. The germline CDR1 and CDR2 sequences are SNHLY and FYNNEI. Unmatched junction bases numbered 5, after V lost 4 bases and J lost 4 bases. The whole variable domain, filled in from reference TRBV2 and TRBJ2-5, reads EPEVTQTPSHQVTQMGQEVILRCVPISNHLYFYWYRQILGQKVEFLVSFYNNEISEKSEIFDDQFSVERPDGSNFTLKIRSTKLEDSAMYFCASSVRGGRETQYFGPGTRLLVL.